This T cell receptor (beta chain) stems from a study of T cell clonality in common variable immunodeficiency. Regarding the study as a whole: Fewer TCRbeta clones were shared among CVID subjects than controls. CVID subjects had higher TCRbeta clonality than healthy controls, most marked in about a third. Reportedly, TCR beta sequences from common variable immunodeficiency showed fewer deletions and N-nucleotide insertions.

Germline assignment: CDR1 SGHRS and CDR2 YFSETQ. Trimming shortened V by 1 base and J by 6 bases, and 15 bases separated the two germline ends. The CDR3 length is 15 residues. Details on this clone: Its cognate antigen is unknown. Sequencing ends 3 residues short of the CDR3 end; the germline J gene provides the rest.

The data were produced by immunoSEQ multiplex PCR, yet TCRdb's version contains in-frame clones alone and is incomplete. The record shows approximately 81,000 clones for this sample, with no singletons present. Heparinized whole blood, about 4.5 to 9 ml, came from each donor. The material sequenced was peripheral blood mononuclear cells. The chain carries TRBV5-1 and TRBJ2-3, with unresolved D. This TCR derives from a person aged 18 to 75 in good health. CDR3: CASSLIWLGEDTQYF. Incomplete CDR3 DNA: TGCGCCAGCAGCTTGATTTGGCTAGGTGAGGATACG.